What follows describes a single TCR beta chain. This clonotype has at least ten counts. The antigen this receptor binds is unknown. No much larger clone exists at a distance of one base, and base qualities are not known. This entry comes from a study of blood T cells in healthy people across ages (dated by TCRdb to between 2015 and 2016). For context, the study as a whole: Template switching captured roughly one uniquely barcoded TCR beta cDNA molecule per two T cells in model experiments. To track age-related changes in TCR beta repertoire diversity, the study relied on deep sequencing normalized with unique cDNA molecular identifiers. To avoid experimental bias, donors of different ages were randomly spread across the sequencing lanes. Four age groups were formed from the donors: young (average approximately 15 years), middle-aged (approximately 42), aged (more than 55) and long-lived (82). The study analyzed two additional independent replicas of 1 million unique cDNA reads from the same blood draw for two donors, one aged 18 to 30 and one aged 80 or older.

Receptors were amplified or captured by 5' RACE. These reads were obtained on an Illumina HiSeq 2500. A second roughly 6 to 12 cycle PCR used a sample-barcoded 5' primer and a J-beta primer mix. A unique molecular identifier was introduced onto each TCR beta cDNA molecule by a template-switch 5' adaptor carrying 12 random nucleotides. At least 3 million CDR3-containing paired-end reads were obtained from each sample. First-strand cDNA was synthesized from all RNA with the Mint cDNA synthesis kit, primed by a TRBC-specific oligonucleotide. Following uracil-DNA glycosylase treatment, a first 18-cycle PCR with universal primers M1SS and BC2_uni_R was performed on all cDNA. On the authors' methods: For normalization, 1 million high-quality reads, each with a distinct molecular identifier, were randomly selected from each sample. Reads sharing molecular identifiers were discarded rather than binned into consensus sequences. MiTCR, run with a Q25 quality threshold and the strictest error-elimination algorithm, handled CDR3 identification, clonotype clustering and error correction. A nonparametric unseen species model with Euler transformation was used to estimate a lower bound on total TCR beta diversity. The public reads were reanalyzed by TCRdb: fastp trimming at Q25, MiXCR alignment, in-frame beta chains only. One record per CDR3 amino acid sequence lists the most common genes and DNA. These V and J calls derive from TCRdb rather than the authors' analysis. The sample yields over 500,000 distinct CDR3 sequences; more than 45% were counted once. The ten largest clones represent approximately 13% of the sample.

Systemically healthy Caucasian individuals from Russia, 39 in total and aged roughly 6 to 95 years, were included as donors. Around 10 milliliters of peripheral blood were collected from each donor into EDTA-treated Vacutainer tubes. Ficoll-Paque density-gradient centrifugation was used to isolate PBMCs, with at least 6 million per sample. Trizol reagent was used to extract total RNA from PBMCs, with at least 6 micrograms per sample. For every donor, flow cytometry on a PBMC aliquot measured the percentage of naive CD45RAhigh/CD27high T cells. The research as a whole found: As age increased, observed TCR beta diversity per million T cells dropped in a roughly linear way, and a significant reduction was already evident by age about 36. Compared with the aged group, more naive CD4+ T cells, fewer expanded clones and increased TCR diversity were shown by the long-lived group, suggesting age selection. There was a strong correlation between observed TCR beta diversity and the percentage of naive T cells measured by flow cytometry. Estimates of total diversity based on one million sequenced T cells were considered lower bounds and underestimates. Because the CMV infection status of the donors was unknown, age-related changes in expanded clonotypes may potentially have been confounded. Bulk unsorted PBMC profiling prevented conclusive comparison of naive and antigen-experienced compartments.

V and J are truncated by 6 bases and 5 bases respectively, leaving an intervening sequence of 14 bases. The CDR3, from cysteine to phenylalanine, totals 14 residues. The sequence is cut down to CDR3 DNA, 42 bases in frame from base 1. In the germline V gene, CDR1 corresponds to KGHDR and CDR2 to SFDVKD. The sample was blood. Recombination joined TRBV24-1 with TRBJ2-3, and TRBD2 may be the D gene, going by 5 matching bases. The receptor was derived from a woman of 80 years or more in good health. The CDR3 has the sequence CATSYGLAVDTQYF. The sequenced DNA: TGTGCCACCAGTTACGGACTGGCCGTAGATACGCAGTATTTT.